This T cell receptor (beta chain) was retrieved from a study of cytomegalovirus exposure and HLA in healthy donors. The PCR contained 60 Vbeta and 13 Jbeta primers. Assay used: immunoSEQ multiplex PCR; TCRdb lists only in-frame clones, some missing. The sample holds 180,000 or so clones; 76% are singletons and the top ten take over 2%. The specimen sequenced was PBMCs. The receptor was isolated from a woman aged 25 to 45 in good health and CMV-seropositive.

CDR3 DNA sequence: TGTGCCAGCAGCCAGGGACTAGCGGGGAACGAGCAGTACTTC. It yields the protein CASSQGLAGNEQYF. The genes are TRBV7-7 and TRBJ2-7, with 13 bases matching TRBD2. The CDR3 has 14 amino acids. Germline trimming cut 5 bases from V and 5 bases from J; bases unmatched to any gene: 3. Germline V gene data show CDR1 as SSHAT and CDR2 as FNYEAQ (reference sequence).